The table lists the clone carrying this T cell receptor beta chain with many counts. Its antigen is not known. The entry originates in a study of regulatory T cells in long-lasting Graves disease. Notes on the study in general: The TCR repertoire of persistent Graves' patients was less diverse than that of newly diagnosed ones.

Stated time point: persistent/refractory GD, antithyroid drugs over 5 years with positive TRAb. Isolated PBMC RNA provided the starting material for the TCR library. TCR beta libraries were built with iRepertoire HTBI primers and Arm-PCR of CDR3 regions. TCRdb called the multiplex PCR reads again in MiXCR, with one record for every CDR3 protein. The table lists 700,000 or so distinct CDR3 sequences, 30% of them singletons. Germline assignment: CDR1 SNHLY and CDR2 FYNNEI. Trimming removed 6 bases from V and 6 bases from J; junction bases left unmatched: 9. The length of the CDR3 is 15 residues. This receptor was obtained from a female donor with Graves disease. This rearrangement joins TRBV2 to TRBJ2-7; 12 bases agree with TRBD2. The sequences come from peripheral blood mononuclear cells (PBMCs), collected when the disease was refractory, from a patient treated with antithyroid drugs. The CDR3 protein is CASSKTSGSSGEQYF. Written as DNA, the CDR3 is TGTGCCAGCAGCAAGACTAGCGGGAGTTCGGGCGAGCAGTACTTC.